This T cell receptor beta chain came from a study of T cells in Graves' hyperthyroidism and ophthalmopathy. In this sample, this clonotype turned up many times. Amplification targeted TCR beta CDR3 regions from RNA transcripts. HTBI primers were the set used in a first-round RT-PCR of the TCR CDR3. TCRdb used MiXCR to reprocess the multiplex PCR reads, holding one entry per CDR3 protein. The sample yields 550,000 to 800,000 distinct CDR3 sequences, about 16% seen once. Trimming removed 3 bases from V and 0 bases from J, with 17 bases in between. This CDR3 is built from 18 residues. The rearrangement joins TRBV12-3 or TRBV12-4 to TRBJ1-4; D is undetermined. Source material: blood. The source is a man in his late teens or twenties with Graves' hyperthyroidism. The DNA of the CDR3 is TGTGCCAGCAGTTTCGTGGCCGGATTCATAGCAACTAATGAAAAACTGTTTTTT. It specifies CASSFVAGFIATNEKLFF.